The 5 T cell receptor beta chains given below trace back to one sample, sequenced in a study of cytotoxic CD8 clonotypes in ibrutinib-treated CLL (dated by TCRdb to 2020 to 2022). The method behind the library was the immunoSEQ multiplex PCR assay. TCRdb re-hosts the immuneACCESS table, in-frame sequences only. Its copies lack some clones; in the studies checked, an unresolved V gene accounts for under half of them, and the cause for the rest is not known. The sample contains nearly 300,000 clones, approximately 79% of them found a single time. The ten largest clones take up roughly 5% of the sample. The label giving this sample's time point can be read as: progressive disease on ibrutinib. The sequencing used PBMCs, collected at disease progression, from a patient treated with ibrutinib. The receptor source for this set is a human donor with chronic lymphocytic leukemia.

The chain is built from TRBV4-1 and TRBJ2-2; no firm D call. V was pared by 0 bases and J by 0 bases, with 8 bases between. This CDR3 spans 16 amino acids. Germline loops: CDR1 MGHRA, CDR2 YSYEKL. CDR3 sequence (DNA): TGCGCCAGCAGCCAAGAGGTAGCAGCGAACACCGGGGAGCTGTTTTTT. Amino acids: CASSQEVAANTGELFF.

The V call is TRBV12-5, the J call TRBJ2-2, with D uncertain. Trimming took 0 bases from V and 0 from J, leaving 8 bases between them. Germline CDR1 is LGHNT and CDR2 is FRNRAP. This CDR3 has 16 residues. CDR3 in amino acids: CASGLVILANTGELFF. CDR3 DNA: TGTGCTAGTGGTTTGGTCATCCTTGCGAACACCGGGGAGCTGTTTTTT.

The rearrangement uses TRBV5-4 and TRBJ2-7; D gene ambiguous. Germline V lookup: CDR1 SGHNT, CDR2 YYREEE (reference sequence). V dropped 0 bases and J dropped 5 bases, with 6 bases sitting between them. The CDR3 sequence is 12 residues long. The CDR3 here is CASSLEANEQYF. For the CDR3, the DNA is TGTGCCAGCAGCTTGGAAGCAAACGAGCAGTACTTC.

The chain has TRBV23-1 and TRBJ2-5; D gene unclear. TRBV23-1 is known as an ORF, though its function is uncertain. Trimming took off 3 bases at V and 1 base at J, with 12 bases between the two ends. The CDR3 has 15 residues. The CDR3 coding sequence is TGCGCCAGCAGTCATGGTTGGCAGAGCCAAGAGACCCAGTACTTC. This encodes CASSHGWQSQETQYF.

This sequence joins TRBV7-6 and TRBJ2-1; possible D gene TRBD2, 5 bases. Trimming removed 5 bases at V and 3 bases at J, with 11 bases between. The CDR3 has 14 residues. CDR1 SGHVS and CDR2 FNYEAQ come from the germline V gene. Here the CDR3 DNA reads TGTGCCAGCAGCCAAGAGGACTTCTACAATGAGCAGTTCTTC. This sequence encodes CASSQEDFYNEQFF.